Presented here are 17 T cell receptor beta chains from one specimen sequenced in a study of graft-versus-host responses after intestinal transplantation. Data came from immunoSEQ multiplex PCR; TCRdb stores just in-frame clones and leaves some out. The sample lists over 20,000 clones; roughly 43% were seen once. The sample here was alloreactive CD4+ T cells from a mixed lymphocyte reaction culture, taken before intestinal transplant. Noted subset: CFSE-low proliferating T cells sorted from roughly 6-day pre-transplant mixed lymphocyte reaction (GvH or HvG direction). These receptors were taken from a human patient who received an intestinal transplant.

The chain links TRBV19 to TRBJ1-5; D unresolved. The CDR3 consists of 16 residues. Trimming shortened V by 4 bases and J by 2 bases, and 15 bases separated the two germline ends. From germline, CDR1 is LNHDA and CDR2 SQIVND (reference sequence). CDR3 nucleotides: TGTGCCAGTAGTACGCACAGTAGGTTGGGCAATCAGCCCCAGCATTTT. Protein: CASSTHSRLGNQPQHF. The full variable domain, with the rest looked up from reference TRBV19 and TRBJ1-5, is DGGITQSPKYLFRKEGQNVTLSCEQNLNHDAMYWYRQDPGQGLRLIYYSQIVNDFQKGDIAEGYSVSREKKESFPLTVTSAQKNPTAFYLCASSTHSRLGNQPQHFGDGTRLSIL.

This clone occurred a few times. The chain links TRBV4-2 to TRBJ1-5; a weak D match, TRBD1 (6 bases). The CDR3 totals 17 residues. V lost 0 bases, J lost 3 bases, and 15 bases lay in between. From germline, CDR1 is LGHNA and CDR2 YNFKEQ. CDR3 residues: CASSQDLAGANNQPQHF. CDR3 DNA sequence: TGTGCCAGCAGCCAAGATCTGGCAGGGGCGAACAATCAGCCCCAGCATTTT.

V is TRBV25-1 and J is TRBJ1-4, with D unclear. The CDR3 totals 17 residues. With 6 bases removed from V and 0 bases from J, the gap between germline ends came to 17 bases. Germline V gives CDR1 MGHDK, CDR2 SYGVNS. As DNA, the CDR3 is TGTGCCAGCAGCCGAATGGCAGGCCCTGCAACTAATGAAAAACTGTTTTTT. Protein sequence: CASSRMAGPATNEKLFF.

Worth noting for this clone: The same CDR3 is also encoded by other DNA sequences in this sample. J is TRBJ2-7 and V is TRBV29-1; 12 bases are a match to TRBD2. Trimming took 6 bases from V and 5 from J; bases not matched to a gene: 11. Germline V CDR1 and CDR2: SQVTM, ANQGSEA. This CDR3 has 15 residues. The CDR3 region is CSVARRLAGEDEQYF. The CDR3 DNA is TGCAGCGTCGCCAGGCGACTAGCGGGAGAGGACGAGCAGTACTTC.

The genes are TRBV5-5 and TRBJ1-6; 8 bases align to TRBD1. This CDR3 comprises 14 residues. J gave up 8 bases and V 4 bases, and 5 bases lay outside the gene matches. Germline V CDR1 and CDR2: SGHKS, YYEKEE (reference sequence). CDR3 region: CASSPGQGYSPLHF. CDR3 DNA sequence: TGTGCCAGCAGCCCAGGACAGGGATATTCACCCCTCCACTTT.

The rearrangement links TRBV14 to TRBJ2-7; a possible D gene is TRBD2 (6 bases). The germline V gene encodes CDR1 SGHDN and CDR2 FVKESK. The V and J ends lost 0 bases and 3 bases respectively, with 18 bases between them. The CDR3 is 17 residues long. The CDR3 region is CASSQDPGSGPYYEQYF. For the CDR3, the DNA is TGTGCCAGCAGCCAAGATCCCGGTAGCGGACCATACTACGAGCAGTACTTC.

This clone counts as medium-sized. For the CDR3, the DNA is TGTGCCAGCAGTTACTCTTCACGGGGGAACACTGAAGCTTTCTTT. It encodes CASSYSSRGNTEAFF. This chain joins TRBV6-5 and TRBJ1-1; D unclear. V was clipped by 0 bases and J by 1 base, with 9 bases between them. The length of the CDR3 is 15 residues. Per germline, CDR1 MNHEY and CDR2 SVGAGI.

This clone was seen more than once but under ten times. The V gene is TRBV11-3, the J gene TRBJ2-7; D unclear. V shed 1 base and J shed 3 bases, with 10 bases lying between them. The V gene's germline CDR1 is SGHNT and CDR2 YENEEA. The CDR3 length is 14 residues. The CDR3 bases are TGTGCCAGCAGCTTAGGTGAGAGGTTCTACGAGCAGTACTTC. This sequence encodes CASSLGERFYEQYF.

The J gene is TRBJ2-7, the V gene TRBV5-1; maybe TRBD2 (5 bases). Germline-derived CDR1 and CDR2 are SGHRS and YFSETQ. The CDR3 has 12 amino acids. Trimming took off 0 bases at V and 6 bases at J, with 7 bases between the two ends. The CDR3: CASSLGGIEQYF. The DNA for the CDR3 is TGCGCCAGCAGCTTGGGAGGGATCGAGCAGTACTTC.

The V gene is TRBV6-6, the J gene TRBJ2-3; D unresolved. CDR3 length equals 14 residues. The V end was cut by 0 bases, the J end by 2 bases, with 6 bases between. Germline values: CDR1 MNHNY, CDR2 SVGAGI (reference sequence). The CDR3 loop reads CASSYSRVTDTQYF. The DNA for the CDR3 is TGTGCCAGCAGTTACTCGCGAGTCACAGATACGCAGTATTTT.

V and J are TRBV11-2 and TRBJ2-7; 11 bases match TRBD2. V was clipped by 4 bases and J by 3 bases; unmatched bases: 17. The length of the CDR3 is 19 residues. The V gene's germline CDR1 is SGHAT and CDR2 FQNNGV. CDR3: CASSSGPASGGSARYEQYF. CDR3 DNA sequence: TGTGCCAGCAGCTCGGGCCCGGCTAGCGGGGGGTCGGCACGCTACGAGCAGTACTTC.

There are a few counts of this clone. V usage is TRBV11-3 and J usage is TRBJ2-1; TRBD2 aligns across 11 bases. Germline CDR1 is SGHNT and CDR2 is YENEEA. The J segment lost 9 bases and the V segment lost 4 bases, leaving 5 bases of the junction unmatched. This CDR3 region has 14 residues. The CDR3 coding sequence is TGTGCCAGCAGCTATAGCGGGGGGGTGATTGAGCAGTTCTTC. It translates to CASSYSGGVIEQFF.

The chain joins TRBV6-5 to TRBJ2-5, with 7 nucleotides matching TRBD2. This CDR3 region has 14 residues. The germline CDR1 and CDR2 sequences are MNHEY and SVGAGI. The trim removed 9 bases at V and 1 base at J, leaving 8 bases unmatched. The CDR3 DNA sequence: TGTGCCAGTATGCGGGCTAGCGGCCAAGAGACCCAGTACTTC. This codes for CASMRASGQETQYF.

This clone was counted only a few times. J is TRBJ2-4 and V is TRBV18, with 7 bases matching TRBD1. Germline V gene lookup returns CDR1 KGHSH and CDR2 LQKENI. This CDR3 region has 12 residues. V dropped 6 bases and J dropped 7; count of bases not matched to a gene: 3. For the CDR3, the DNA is TGTGCCAGCTCCCAGGACAGGAACATTCAGTACTTC. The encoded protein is CASSQDRNIQYF.

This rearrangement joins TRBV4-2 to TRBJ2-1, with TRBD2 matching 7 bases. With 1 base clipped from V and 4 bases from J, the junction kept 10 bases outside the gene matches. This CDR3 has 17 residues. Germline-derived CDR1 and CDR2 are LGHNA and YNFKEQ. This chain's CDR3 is CASSQVFVGGGYNEQFF. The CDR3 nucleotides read TGTGCCAGCAGCCAAGTCTTTGTTGGCGGGGGATACAATGAGCAGTTCTTC.

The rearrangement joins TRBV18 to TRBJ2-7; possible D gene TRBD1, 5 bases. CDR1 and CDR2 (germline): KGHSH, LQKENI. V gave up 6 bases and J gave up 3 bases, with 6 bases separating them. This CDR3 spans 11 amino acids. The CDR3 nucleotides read TGTGCCAGCTCCGACAGCTACGAGCAGTACTTC. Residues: CASSDSYEQYF.

The CDR3 DNA reads as TGTGCCAGCAGTTACTCGCTGCGGGGGCCGAACTACGAGCAGTACTTC. This codes for CASSYSLRGPNYEQYF. The chain couples TRBV6-5 to TRBJ2-7; tentative D call: TRBD2 (7 bases). There are 16 residues in the CDR3. The germline CDR1 and CDR2 sequences are MNHEY and SVGAGI. Deletions cut 0 bases from V and 3 bases from J, with 15 bases between.